The 2 T cell receptor beta chains in this list originate from one sample, sequenced in a study of neurological immune-mediated disorders. Time point: longitudinal time-point 3. TCRdb reprocessed the 5' RACE reads with MiXCR, giving one entry per CDR3 protein. The repertoire holds fewer than 85,000 distinct CDR3 sequences, with roughly 4.3% as singletons. Sample: PBMCs. All receptors come from a woman aged 55-69 years with multiple sclerosis.

This clonotype has ten or more counts. V and J are TRBV29-1 and TRBJ2-5, with unresolved D. V was cut by 8 bases and J by 5 bases, with 12 bases left in between. Germline V gene sequence: CDR1 SQVTM, CDR2 ANQGSEA. The CDR3 length is 11 residues. The CDR3 reads CSTTYGETQYF. In nucleotides, the CDR3 is TGCAGCACGACATACGGGGAGACCCAGTACTTC.

This clonotype was picked up many times. This chain links TRBV20-1 with TRBJ2-7; 11 bases fit TRBD1. The CDR3 spans 15 residues. Germline CDR1 and CDR2: DFQATT and SNEGSKA (reference sequence). V shed 0 bases, J shed 7 bases, and the junction held 8 bases outside the gene matches. The CDR3 DNA reads TGCAGTGCTAGAGACGGGACAGGGGGTGCGGTTGAGCAGTACTTC. Protein product: CSARDGTGGAVEQYF.